Sequencing of this T cell receptor beta chain was carried out in a study of T cell repertoires in cytomegalovirus infection. Study summary: Public TCR beta signatures indicated both CMV infection and matching HLA type. Points from the study as a whole: Cumulative public TCR beta family frequency identified CMV carriers with the relevant HLA. HLA-C-restricted, CMV-specific TCR beta clonotypes were dominant ex vivo.

This CDR3 spans 15 amino acids. Trimming removed 6 bases from V and 5 bases from J; junction bases left unmatched: 8. TCRdb analysed the reads with MiXCR anew, one entry per CDR3 protein. The sample yields about half a million distinct CDR3 sequences, 33% seen once. This clonotype was recorded a few times. Its specificity is not known. The chain couples TRBV12-3 or TRBV12-4 to TRBJ2-3; 10 bases line up with TRBD2. This sample comprised cultured PBMCs, obtained from culture after CMV antigen stimulation. This TCR was sampled from a human donor in good health (CMV status not recorded). Some clones in this sample may be carry-over from other donors' samples. The chain's CDR3 is CASRSAGGLRDTQYF. The CDR3 region has the DNA TGTGCCAGCAGATCAGCGGGAGGGCTGAGAGATACGCAGTATTTT.